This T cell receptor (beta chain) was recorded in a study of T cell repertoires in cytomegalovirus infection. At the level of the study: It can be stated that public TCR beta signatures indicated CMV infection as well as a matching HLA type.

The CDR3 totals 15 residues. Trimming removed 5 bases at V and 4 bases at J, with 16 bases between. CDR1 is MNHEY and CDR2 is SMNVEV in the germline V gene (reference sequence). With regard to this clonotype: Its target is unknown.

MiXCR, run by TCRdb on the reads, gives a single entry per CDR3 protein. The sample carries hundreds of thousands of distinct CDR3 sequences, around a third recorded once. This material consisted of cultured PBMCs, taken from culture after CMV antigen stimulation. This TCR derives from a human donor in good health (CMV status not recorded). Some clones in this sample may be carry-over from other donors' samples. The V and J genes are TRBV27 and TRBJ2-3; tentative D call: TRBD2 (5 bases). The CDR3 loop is CASSVLGPHADTQYF. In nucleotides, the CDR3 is TGTGCCAGCAGTGTACTAGGACCTCATGCAGATACGCAGTATTTT.